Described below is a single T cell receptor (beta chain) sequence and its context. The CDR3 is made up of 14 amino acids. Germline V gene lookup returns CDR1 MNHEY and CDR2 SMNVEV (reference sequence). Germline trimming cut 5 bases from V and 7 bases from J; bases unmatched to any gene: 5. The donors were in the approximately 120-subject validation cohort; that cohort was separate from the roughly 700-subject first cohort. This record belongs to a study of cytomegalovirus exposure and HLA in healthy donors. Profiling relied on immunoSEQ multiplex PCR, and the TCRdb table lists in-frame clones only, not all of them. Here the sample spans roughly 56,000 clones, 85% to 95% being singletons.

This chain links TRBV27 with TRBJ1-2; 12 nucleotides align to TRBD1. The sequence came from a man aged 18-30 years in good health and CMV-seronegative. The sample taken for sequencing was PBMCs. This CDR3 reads CASSPGQGALGYTF. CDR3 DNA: TGTGCCAGCAGTCCGGGACAGGGGGCACTTGGCTACACCTTC.